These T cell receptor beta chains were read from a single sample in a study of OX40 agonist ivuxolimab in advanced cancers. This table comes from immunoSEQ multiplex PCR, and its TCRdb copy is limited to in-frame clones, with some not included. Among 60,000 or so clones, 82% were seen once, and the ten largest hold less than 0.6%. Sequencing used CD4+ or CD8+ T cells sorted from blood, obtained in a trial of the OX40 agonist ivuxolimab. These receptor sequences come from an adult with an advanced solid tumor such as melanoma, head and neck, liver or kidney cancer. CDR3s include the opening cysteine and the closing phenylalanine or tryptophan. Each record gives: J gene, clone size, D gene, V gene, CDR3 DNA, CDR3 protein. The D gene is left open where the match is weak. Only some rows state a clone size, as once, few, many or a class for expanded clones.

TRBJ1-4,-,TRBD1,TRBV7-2,TGTGCCAGCAGCCAGGACAGGGAAGGGGCTAATGAAAAACTGTTTTTT,CASSQDREGANEKLFF
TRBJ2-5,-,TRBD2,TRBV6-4,TGTGCCAGCAGCCACGGGTCTAGCGGCGAAGAGACCCAGTACTTC,CASSHGSSGEETQYF
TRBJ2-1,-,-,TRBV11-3,TGTGCCAGCAGCTTAACCCGGGATGAGCAGTTCTTC,CASSLTRDEQFF
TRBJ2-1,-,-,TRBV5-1,TGCGCCAGCAGCTTGGTACGAAGCTCCTACAATGAGCAGTTCTTC,CASSLVRSSYNEQFF
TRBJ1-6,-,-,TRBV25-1,TGTGCCAGCAGTGACGGACAGCTATTATCACCCCTCCACTTT,CASSDGQLLSPLHF
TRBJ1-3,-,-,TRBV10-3,TGTGCCATCAGTGGGCTTTTGGGGCCTGGAAACACCATATATTTT,CAISGLLGPGNTIYF
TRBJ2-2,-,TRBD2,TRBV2,TGTGCCAGCAGTGGAGGCGGGAGAAGTACCGGGGAGCTGTTTTTT,CASSGGGRSTGELFF
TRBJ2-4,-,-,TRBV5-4,TGTGCCAGCAGCTTGATAGGGGAAGAAAACATTCAGTACTTC,CASSLIGEENIQYF
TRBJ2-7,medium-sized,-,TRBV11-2,TGTGCCAGCACGTCTTCCTTCTACGAGCAGTACTTC,CASTSSFYEQYF
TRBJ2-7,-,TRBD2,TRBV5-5,TGTGCCAGCAGCTTAGCTAGCGGCACCTACGAGCAGTACTTC,CASSLASGTYEQYF
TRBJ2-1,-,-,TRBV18,TGTGCCAGCTCACCAGGGATCGGCGAGAGTAATGAGCAGTTCTTC,CASSPGIGESNEQFF
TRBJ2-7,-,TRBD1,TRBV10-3,TGTGCCGCCTCCTGGGACAGAGATTCCTACGAGCAGTACTTC,CAASWDRDSYEQYF
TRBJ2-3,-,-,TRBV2,TGTGCCAGCAAGGATCCGACAGATCCCTTAGACACAGATACGCAGTATTTT,CASKDPTDPLDTDTQYF
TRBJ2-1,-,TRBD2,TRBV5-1,TGCGCCAGCAGCCCGAGATCAGGGGGTAGCGGGAGGGTTCATGAGCAGTTCTTC,CASSPRSGGSGRVHEQFF
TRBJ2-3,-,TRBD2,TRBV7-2,TGTGCCAGCGGGACTAGCGGATACACAGATACGCAGTATTTT,CASGTSGYTDTQYF
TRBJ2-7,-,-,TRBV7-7,TGTGCTAGCAGCTTAGACGCCAGTCTCGAGCAGTACTTC,CASSLDASLEQYF
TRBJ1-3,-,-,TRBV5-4,TGTGCCAGCAGCATCGACTCTGGAAACACCATATATTTT,CASSIDSGNTIYF
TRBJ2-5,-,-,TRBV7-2,TGTGCCAGCAGCTTAGGTCCGAAGACCCAGTACTTC,CASSLGPKTQYF
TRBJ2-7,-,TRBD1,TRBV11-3,TGTGCCAGCAGCTTAGGGGACAGCCGACGGCCTAACGAGCAGTACTTC,CASSLGDSRRPNEQYF
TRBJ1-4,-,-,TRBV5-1,TGCGCCAGCAGCCTTAACGGAAATGAAAAACTGTTTTTT,CASSLNGNEKLFF
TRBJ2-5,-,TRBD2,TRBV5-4,TGTGCCAGCAGCTTTCTAGCGGGAGGGGGGACCCAGTACTTC,CASSFLAGGGTQYF
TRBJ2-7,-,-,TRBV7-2,TGTGCCAGCAGCTTAGTTGGGAGGTCCCTCTACGAGCAGTACTTC,CASSLVGRSLYEQYF
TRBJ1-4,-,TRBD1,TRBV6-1,TGTGCCAGCAAGGACAGGGCCGGGGGTAATGAAAAACTGTTTTTT,CASKDRAGGNEKLFF
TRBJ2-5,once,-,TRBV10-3,TGTGCCATCAGTGAGTCGCTAGCCCTAATTGGCCAAGAGACCCAGTACTTC,CAISESLALIGQETQYF
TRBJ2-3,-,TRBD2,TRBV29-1,TGCAGCGTTGAAGTTAGCGGGTCGACAGATACGCAGTATTTT,CSVEVSGSTDTQYF
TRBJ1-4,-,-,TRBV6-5,TGTGCCAGCAGCCCCAGGCTCACAACTAATGAAAAACTGTTTTTT,CASSPRLTTNEKLFF
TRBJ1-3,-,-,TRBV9,TGTGCCAGCAGCGTAGACGGGCGTCCTGGAAACACCATATATTTT,CASSVDGRPGNTIYF
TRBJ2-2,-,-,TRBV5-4,TGTGCCAGCAGCTTGGCCCGACTAGGCATAAACACCGGGGAGCTGTTTTTT,CASSLARLGINTGELFF
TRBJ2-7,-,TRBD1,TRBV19,TGTGCCAGTAGTACTCAACGGGACAGCTCCTACGAGCAGTACTTC,CASSTQRDSSYEQYF
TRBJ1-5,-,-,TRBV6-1,TGTGCCAGCAGTGTGTTTAACAGACTAAATCAGCCCCAGCATTTT,CASSVFNRLNQPQHF
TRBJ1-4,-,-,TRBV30,TGTGCCTGGAGTGTAACTCAAGGGAAGGAAAAACTGTTTTTT,CAWSVTQGKEKLFF
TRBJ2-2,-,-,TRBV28,TGTGCCAGCTCTCGACAGGCCACCGGGGAGCTGTTTTTT,CASSRQATGELFF
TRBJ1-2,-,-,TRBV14,TGTGCCAGCAGCCAAGACCCTCCGGGCTTCACCTATGGCTACACCTTC,CASSQDPPGFTYGYTF
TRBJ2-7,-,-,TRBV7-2,TGTGCCAGCAGCCACCTCGATTGGGGGGTCGAGCAGTACTTC,CASSHLDWGVEQYF
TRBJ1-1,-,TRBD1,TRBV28,TGTGCCAGCCAGGGGGCGGGGTGGACTGAAGCTTTCTTT,CASQGAGWTEAFF
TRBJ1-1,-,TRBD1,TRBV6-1,TGTGCCAGCAGGATGACAGGGGGCACTGAAGCTTTCTTT,CASRMTGGTEAFF
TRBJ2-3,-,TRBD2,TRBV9,TGTGCCAGCAGCGCCCTAGCGGGAGCAGATACGCAGTATTTT,CASSALAGADTQYF
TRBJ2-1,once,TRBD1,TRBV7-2,TGTGCCAGCAGCTTACAGGACAGGGGTAACAATGAGCAGTTCTTC,CASSLQDRGNNEQFF
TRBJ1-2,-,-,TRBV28,TGTGCCAGCAGTTTAGTCGGACAACGGGGTCACACCTTC,CASSLVGQRGHTF
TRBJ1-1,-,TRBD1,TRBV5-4,TGTGCCAGCAGCTTGCCCGCCGGGACAGGTGGAACTGAAGCTTTCTTT,CASSLPAGTGGTEAFF
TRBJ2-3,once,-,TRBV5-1,TGCGCCAGCAGCTTGGAGGGGGGCTTCCCAGATACGCAGTATTTT,CASSLEGGFPDTQYF
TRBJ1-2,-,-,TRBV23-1,TGCGCCAGAGGGCGCCAGGGAGGCTACACCTTC,CARGRQGGYTF
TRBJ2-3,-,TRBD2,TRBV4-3,TGCGCCAGCAGCCACCCGGGACTAGCGGGAACAGATACGCAGTATTTT,CASSHPGLAGTDTQYF
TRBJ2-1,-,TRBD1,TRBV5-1,TGCGCCAGCAGCTTGGAAGGGGGCAATCGGCTTGGTGAGCAGTTCTTC,CASSLEGGNRLGEQFF
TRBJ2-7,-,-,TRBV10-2,TGCGCCAGCAGTGATCCGGGCCAACCCACGCAGTACTTC,CASSDPGQPTQYF
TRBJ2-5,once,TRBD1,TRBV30,TGTGCCTGGAGTGTCCTGGGACAGCTAGCCGAGACCCAGTACTTC,CAWSVLGQLAETQYF
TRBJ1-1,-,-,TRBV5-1,TGCGCCAGCAGCTTACAGGAGCCGTTTGAGAAAGCTTTCTTT,CASSLQEPFEKAFF
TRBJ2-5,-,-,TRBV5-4,TGTGCCAGCAGCTTGCAGGGGTTAGCAGAGACCCAGTACTTC,CASSLQGLAETQYF
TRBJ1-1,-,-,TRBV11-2,TGTGCCAGCAGCTTACTAGCGGCAGGGATGAACACTGAAGCTTTCTTT,CASSLLAAGMNTEAFF
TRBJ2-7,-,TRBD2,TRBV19,TGTGCCAGTAGTAGGACTAGCGGGAGGGGCTACGAGCAGTACTTC,CASSRTSGRGYEQYF
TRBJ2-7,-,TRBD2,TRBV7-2,TGTGCCAGCAGCCTACTAGCGGGAGGGGGCGAGCAGTACTTC,CASSLLAGGGEQYF
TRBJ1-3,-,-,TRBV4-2,TGTGCCAGCAGCCAAGATTTTCAGGGGCAAGGGGACACCATATATTTT,CASSQDFQGQGDTIYF
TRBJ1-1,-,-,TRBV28,TGTGCCAGCATCTTGGGACTGACGAACACTGAAGCTTTCTTT,CASILGLTNTEAFF
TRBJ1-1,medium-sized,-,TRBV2,TGTGCCAGCTCTCGGCGCTACGACACTGAAGCTTTCTTT,CASSRRYDTEAFF
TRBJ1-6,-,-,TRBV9,TGTGCCAGCTCCCGGAGGGATGAGGGTTCACCCCTCCACTTT,CASSRRDEGSPLHF
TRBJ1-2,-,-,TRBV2,TGTGCCAGCAGTGAAGCGGTCGGCTACACCTTC,CASSEAVGYTF
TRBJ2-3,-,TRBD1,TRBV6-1,TGTGCCAGCAGTCAGACAGGGGAAGTCACAGATACGCAGTATTTT,CASSQTGEVTDTQYF